A selection of T cell receptor beta chains follows, all from one sample in a study of T cell changes during pregnancy in multiple sclerosis. This table comes from immunoSEQ multiplex PCR, and its TCRdb copy is limited to in-frame clones, with some not included. This sample has around 63,000 clones, with roughly 92% found just once. Sequenced material: peripheral blood, taken in the third trimester of pregnancy. The receptors shown here come from a female donor in good health, enrolled as a control in a pregnancy study. Each CDR3 is given with its conserved first and last residue. A D gene is named only where the DNA matches it firmly. Rows may omit the clone size; those that give it use once, few, many or a size class.

j_call d_call clone_size v_call cdr3_aa cdr3_nt
TRBJ2-2 . . TRBV4-3 CASSPPGHSTGELFF TGCGCCAGCAGCCCCCCGGGACACTCCACCGGGGAGCTGTTTTTT
TRBJ2-3 TRBD1 . TRBV7-9 CASIPGQRSTDTQYF TGTGCCAGCATCCCGGGACAGCGTAGCACAGATACGCAGTATTTT
TRBJ2-3 . . TRBV28 CASSLSVTVTDTQYF TGTGCCAGCAGTTTATCGGTAACAGTAACAGATACGCAGTATTTT
TRBJ2-5 TRBD2 . TRBV2 CATWGGETQYF TGTGCCACCTGGGGGGGGGAGACCCAGTACTTC
TRBJ1-5 . . TRBV4-1 CASSQGEGDSNQPQHF TGCGCCAGCAGCCAAGGTGAGGGCGATAGCAATCAGCCCCAGCATTTT
TRBJ1-1 . . TRBV15 CATSVALVGAEAFF TGTGCCACCAGCGTCGCCCTGGTGGGCGCTGAAGCTTTCTTT
TRBJ2-2 . . TRBV11-3 CASSFRTVNTGELFF TGTGCCAGCAGCTTCCGGACAGTGAACACCGGGGAGCTGTTTTTT
TRBJ1-3 . . TRBV19 CASSVGGVSGNTIYF TGTGCCAGTAGTGTGGGGGGGGTCTCTGGAAACACCATATATTTT
TRBJ1-2 TRBD1 . TRBV5-4 CASSLDRDSGYTF TGTGCCAGCAGCTTAGACAGGGACAGTGGCTACACCTTC
TRBJ2-7 TRBD1 . TRBV6-5 CASSRRGTGGYEQYF TGTGCCAGCAGTCGCCGGGGGACAGGGGGCTACGAGCAGTACTTC
TRBJ1-2 . . TRBV7-2 CASSLGGRVLGYTF TGTGCCAGCAGCTTAGGGGGCAGGGTATTGGGCTACACCTTC
TRBJ2-1 . . TRBV10-1 CASERQSTGVAGSRAQFF TGCGCCAGCGAACGACAAAGTACAGGAGTGGCTGGTTCCCGCGCGCAGTTCTTC
TRBJ2-7 . . TRBV10-3 CAISEGTGEYYEQYF TGTGCCATCAGTGAGGGTACGGGGGAATACTACGAGCAGTACTTC
TRBJ2-5 . . TRBV2 CAGGGGGETQYF TGTGCCGGGGGGGGCGGGGGAGAGACCCAGTACTTC
TRBJ1-3 TRBD1 . TRBV9 CASSVEQGAGGNTIYF TGTGCCAGCAGCGTAGAACAGGGGGCGGGGGGAAACACCATATATTTT
TRBJ1-5 TRBD1 . TRBV2 CASRKTGDHQPQHF TGTGCCAGCAGGAAAACAGGGGACCATCAGCCCCAGCATTTT
TRBJ2-5 . few TRBV4-1 CASSQDRGAGEGETQYF TGCGCCAGCAGCCAAGATCGGGGGGCGGGAGAGGGAGAGACCCAGTACTTC
TRBJ2-3 TRBD1 . TRBV5-5 CASSLQGARADTQYF TGTGCCAGCAGTTTACAGGGGGCGCGAGCAGATACGCAGTATTTT
TRBJ2-3 . . TRBV29-1 CSVKTGTDTQYF TGCAGCGTTAAAACGGGGACAGATACGCAGTATTTT
TRBJ2-3 TRBD1 . TRBV6-5 CASSSQGAEPTDTQYF TGTGCCAGCAGTTCTCAGGGGGCAGAGCCGACAGATACGCAGTATTTT
TRBJ2-3 . . TRBV29-1 CSVEVSELTDTQYF TGCAGCGTTGAGGTGTCTGAGCTCACAGATACGCAGTATTTT
TRBJ2-2 . once TRBV21-1 CASSKGQPANTGELFF TGTGCCAGCAGCAAAGGACAGCCAGCGAACACCGGGGAGCTGTTTTTT
TRBJ2-5 . once TRBV11-3 CASSSQETQYF TGTGCCAGCAGCTCACAAGAGACCCAGTACTTC
TRBJ2-2 TRBD1 . TRBV11-2 CASRRQGRRTGELFF TGTGCCAGCAGACGACAGGGTAGGAGGACCGGGGAGCTGTTTTTT
TRBJ2-1 . medium-sized TRBV4-3 CASSQEPGGYNEQFF TGCGCCAGCAGCCAAGAACCAGGGGGGTACAATGAGCAGTTCTTC
TRBJ1-2 . . TRBV5-6 CASSLAGGYGYTF TGTGCCAGCAGCTTGGCCGGGGGCTATGGCTACACCTTC
TRBJ2-7 TRBD1 once TRBV27 CASSLVGTGHYEQYF TGTGCCAGCAGCTTAGTGGGGACAGGCCACTACGAGCAGTACTTC
TRBJ2-5 TRBD2 . TRBV2 CASSRPSGGQETQYF TGTGCCAGCAGCCGCCCTAGCGGGGGGCAAGAGACCCAGTACTTC
TRBJ1-2 . . TRBV4-2 CASSQTRGGYTF TGTGCCAGCAGCCAAACGAGAGGTGGCTACACCTTC
TRBJ2-7 . . TRBV5-1 CASSLSGPGSHEQYF TGCGCCAGCAGCTTGTCCGGGCCAGGGTCTCACGAGCAGTACTTC
TRBJ1-3 . . TRBV7-9 CASSPPGNSGNTIYF TGTGCCAGCAGCCCCCCGGGAAACTCTGGAAACACCATATATTTT
TRBJ1-2 TRBD1 . TRBV5-1 CASSLEGADGYTF TGCGCCAGCAGCTTGGAGGGGGCAGATGGCTACACCTTC
TRBJ2-1 . . TRBV5-4 CASSFSTGRYNEQFF TGTGCCAGCAGCTTTTCGACAGGTAGATACAATGAGCAGTTCTTC
TRBJ2-3 . . TRBV7-6 CASSLVGGGSDTQYF TGTGCCAGCAGCTTAGTTGGTGGAGGCTCGGATACGCAGTATTTT
TRBJ1-1 . . TRBV29-1 CSAAAGDYRTGEAFF TGCAGCGCTGCCGCGGGGGATTATCGAACAGGTGAAGCTTTCTTT
TRBJ1-1 TRBD1 . TRBV7-9 CASSSWTGLNTEAFF TGTGCCAGCAGCTCCTGGACAGGCCTGAACACTGAAGCTTTCTTT
TRBJ1-1 . . TRBV2 CASRVEQGNTEAFF TGTGCCAGCAGGGTCGAGCAGGGGAACACTGAAGCTTTCTTT
TRBJ2-1 TRBD1 . TRBV14 CASSQGTGTHNEQFF TGTGCCAGCAGCCAGGGGACAGGGACCCACAATGAGCAGTTCTTC
TRBJ2-7 TRBD1 . TRBV6-1 CASRSFGQGVYEQYF TGTGCCAGCAGGTCCTTTGGACAGGGGGTCTACGAGCAGTACTTC
TRBJ2-7 . . TRBV11-3 CASSLEGPPGYEQYF TGTGCCAGCAGCTTAGAAGGACCTCCGGGGTACGAGCAGTACTTC